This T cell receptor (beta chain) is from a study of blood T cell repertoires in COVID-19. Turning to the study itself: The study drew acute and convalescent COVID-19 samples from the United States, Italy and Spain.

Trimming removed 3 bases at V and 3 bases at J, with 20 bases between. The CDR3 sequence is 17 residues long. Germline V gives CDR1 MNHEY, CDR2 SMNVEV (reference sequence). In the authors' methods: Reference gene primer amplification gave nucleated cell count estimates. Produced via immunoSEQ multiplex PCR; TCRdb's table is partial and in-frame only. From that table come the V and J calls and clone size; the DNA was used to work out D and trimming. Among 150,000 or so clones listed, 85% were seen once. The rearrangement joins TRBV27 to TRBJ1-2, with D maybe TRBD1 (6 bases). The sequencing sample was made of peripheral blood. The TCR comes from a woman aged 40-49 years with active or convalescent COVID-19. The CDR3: CASSLVSSGVGYYGYTF. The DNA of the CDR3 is TGTGCCAGCAGTTTGGTATCCTCAGGGGTTGGGTACTATGGCTACACCTTC.